These T cell receptor beta chains were read from a single sample in a study of T cells in Graves' hyperthyroidism and ophthalmopathy. From the multiplex PCR reads, TCRdb called clonotypes with MiXCR, one entry per CDR3 protein. The sample holds 340,000 or so distinct CDR3 sequences; 15% to 20% are singletons and the top ten take around 34%. Sequencing input: blood. The receptors shown here come from a man between 25 and 39 years old with Graves' hyperthyroidism. CDR3s include the opening cysteine and the closing phenylalanine or tryptophan. Where a row states a size, it is once, few, many or the class of an expanded clone; other rows omit it.

V: TRBV10-3
size: many
CDR3: CAISESMGGNQPQHF

V: TRBV6-1
size: many
CDR3: CASSYGGATNEKLFF

V: TRBV20-1
size: -
CDR3: CSASPTGEKLFF

V: TRBV6-1
size: -
CDR3: CASSPRAYEQYF

V: TRBV27
size: many
CDR3: CASRTGGDTQYF

V: TRBV7-9
size: few
CDR3: CASSPDPVSGNTIYF

V: TRBV11-2
size: many
CDR3: CASSPVVSGETQYF

V: TRBV6-1
size: many
CDR3: CASSDPTTDTQYF

V: TRBV19
size: -
CDR3: CASRASGSSSGEQFF

V: TRBV12-3/TRBV12-4
size: many
CDR3: CASSFRRGNEQFF

V: TRBV28
size: few
CDR3: CASREQGSNQPQHF

V: TRBV7-9
size: -
CDR3: CASSLAGVSSYNEQFF

V: TRBV4-1
size: few
CDR3: CASSQDPGRDDGYTF

V: TRBV28
size: many
CDR3: CASSEAGEAYEQYF

V: TRBV5-1
size: many
CDR3: CASSDGTGDYEQYF

V: TRBV29-1
size: -
CDR3: CSVEDMGLGAEGYTF

V: TRBV20-1
size: -
CDR3: CSAPTGLNYGYTF

V: TRBV6-2/TRBV6-3
size: many
CDR3: CASSYEDRRHYNEQFF

V: TRBV6-1
size: few
CDR3: CASRTTRGEQFF

V: TRBV10-3
size: -
CDR3: CAISETPGQGTDTQYF

V: TRBV12-3/TRBV12-4
size: many
CDR3: CASSLRGGGLEQYF

V: TRBV11-2
size: many
CDR3: CASSLGGLAYNEQFF

V: TRBV29-1
size: many
CDR3: CSANVFSGNTIYF

V: TRBV6-1
size: -
CDR3: CASSVQDSIRTDTQYF

V: TRBV18
size: many
CDR3: CASSRGLAGWDEQFF

V: TRBV6-1
size: many
CDR3: CASSMTPLDEKLFF

V: TRBV5-1
size: -
CDR3: CASSLAGTEAYEQYF

V: TRBV3-1
size: many
CDR3: CASSPRLGYEQYF

V: TRBV3-1
size: -
CDR3: CASSRDRDAGYGCTF

V: TRBV3-1
size: many
CDR3: CASSHPRGTSGSWHEQFF

V: TRBV9
size: -
CDR3: CASSVDGRVATNEKLFF

V: TRBV4-1
size: -
CDR3: CASSQAPGVTYGYTF

V: TRBV12-3/TRBV12-4
size: many
CDR3: CATSPPGLYGYTF

V: TRBV9
size: -
CDR3: CASSVGINTDTQYF

V: TRBV18
size: -
CDR3: CASSPVGDSFSGANVLTF

V: TRBV5-5
size: many
CDR3: CASSADGTRATNEKLFF

V: TRBV27
size: -
CDR3: CASSLRGKENEQFF

V: TRBV18
size: many
CDR3: CASSTVGNQPQHF

V: TRBV2
size: many
CDR3: CASRGLSNTEAFF

V: TRBV10-3
size: -
CDR3: CAISPVPSKAQHF

V: TRBV2
size: -
CDR3: CASTQGRLDEQFF

V: TRBV7-3
size: -
CDR3: CASSPAPGKLFF

V: TRBV7-2
size: many
CDR3: CASSSPTPPGELFF

V: TRBV27
size: many
CDR3: CASSFGPEWYEQFF

V: TRBV5-1
size: -
CDR3: CASTPVGTEAFF

V: TRBV7-3
size: -
CDR3: CASSPPQGALNTGELFF

V: TRBV7-9
size: many
CDR3: CASSSATSGHYEQYF

V: TRBV20-1
size: few
CDR3: CSAPPWDRGRGDTEAFF

V: TRBV11-2
size: many
CDR3: CASRHVGGRSTDTQYF

V: TRBV3-1
size: -
CDR3: CASQNTRLANTGELFF

V: TRBV27
size: few
CDR3: CASSPRGGALNSPLHF

V: TRBV18
size: many
CDR3: CASSPMTDDNYGYTF

V: TRBV6-1
size: many
CDR3: CASTPGGSDTDTQYF

V: TRBV5-1
size: -
CDR3: CASSSTEETQYF

V: TRBV18
size: -
CDR3: CASSPRSGGPRNEQFF

V: TRBV20-1
size: -
CDR3: CSALGEREQYF

V: TRBV7-4
size: few
CDR3: CASSCWGPGLAGNNEQFF